Presented here are 5 T cell receptor beta chains from one specimen sequenced in a study of cytomegalovirus exposure and HLA in healthy donors. The table came from immunoSEQ multiplex PCR; TCRdb's copy has only in-frame clones and leaves some out. The top ten hold 2.4% of the sample, which has tens of thousands of clones, more than 95% seen once. Sequencing was performed on PBMCs. Source of these receptors: a man between 18 and 35 years old in good health and CMV-seronegative.

V and J are TRBV4-2 and TRBJ2-1, with 9 bases identical to TRBD2. The CDR3 loop spans 18 amino acids. Losses at the gene ends were 0 bases for V and 4 bases for J; bases not matched to a gene: 10. The germline V gene encodes CDR1 LGHNA and CDR2 YNFKEQ. The CDR3 reads CASSQDTAGGGPYNEQFF. The DNA for the CDR3 is TGTGCCAGCAGCCAAGATACAGCGGGAGGCGGTCCTTACAATGAGCAGTTCTTC.

This clone occurred once. The rearrangement joins TRBV9 to TRBJ2-1, with D possibly TRBD2 on 7 matching bases. The V end was cut by 4 bases, the J end by 3 bases, with 17 bases between. The CDR3 consists of 16 residues. Germline assignment: CDR1 SGDLS and CDR2 YYNGEE. The CDR3 coding sequence is TGTGCCAGCAGCCTTCGGGGGGCCCAAAACTACAATGAGCAGTTCTTC. Protein product: CASSLRGAQNYNEQFF.

The V call is TRBV5-1, the J call TRBJ2-7; D may be TRBD1 (5 bases). The CDR3 has 13 amino acids. Germline loops: CDR1 SGHRS, CDR2 YFSETQ. V was pared by 7 bases and J by 4 bases, with 15 bases between. In DNA, the CDR3 is TGCGCCAGCGGCCAGGGTGCTATGTACGAGCAGTACTTC. Residues: CASGQGAMYEQYF.

This chain joins TRBV6-5 and TRBJ1-2; TRBD1 aligns across 7 bases. This CDR3 region has 14 residues. CDR1 is MNHEY and CDR2 is SVGAGI in the germline V gene. V lost 6 bases to trimming and J lost 6 bases; unmatched junction nucleotides: 10. The CDR3 spells CASSQDRVSDGYTF. CDR3 in DNA: TGTGCCAGCAGCCAAGACAGGGTGTCGGATGGCTACACCTTC.

CDR3 DNA: TGTGCCAGCAGTTTTAGTAACCCGGGACAGGGAAAAACTGAAGCTTTCTTT. Translated, it gives CASSFSNPGQGKTEAFF. The chain uses TRBV27 and TRBJ1-1; TRBD1 aligns across 9 bases. The ends lost 3 bases at V and 5 bases at J; junction bases unmatched: 13. CDR1 is MNHEY, CDR2 SMNVEV, per germline (reference sequence). This CDR3 has 17 residues.